The 25 T cell receptor beta chains given below trace back to one sample, sequenced in a study of tumour-infiltrating T cells in Burkitt lymphoma. Repertoires were generated with immunoSEQ multiplex PCR, while TCRdb's copy carries only in-frame clones and drops some. The sample includes roughly 15,000 clones, roughly 80% of them seen just once. Sequences were obtained from tumor tissue. The receptor set was obtained from a human donor with diffuse large B-cell lymphoma.

The chain uses TRBV29-1 and TRBJ1-4; the D is unclear. The CDR3 consists of 11 residues. V was pared by 7 bases and J by 7 bases, with 10 bases between. Germline CDR1 SQVTM, CDR2 ANQGSEA. CDR3 nucleotides: TGCAGCGCCGCGAAAGGTGAAAAACTGTTTTTT. This gives the protein CSAAKGEKLFF. Together with reference TRBV29-1 and TRBJ1-4, the CDR3 gives the full variable domain: SAVISQKPSRDICQRGTSLTIQCQVDSQVTMMFWYRQQPGQSLTLIATANQGSEATYESGFVIDKFPISRPNLTFSTLTVSNMSPEDSSIYLCSAAKGEKLFFGSGTQLSVL.

This CDR3 is CASSQEIGAIYGYTF. Here the CDR3 DNA reads TGTGCCAGCAGCCAAGAGATAGGGGCGATCTATGGCTACACCTTC. This rearrangement joins TRBV14 to TRBJ1-2; TRBD1 is a possible D gene (5 bases). This CDR3 comprises 15 residues. Germline CDR1 SGHDN, CDR2 FVKESK. Trimming removed 0 bases at V and 4 bases at J, with 12 bases between.

This clone occurred once. This rearrangement joins TRBV5-1 to TRBJ1-2, with TRBD1 identical over 9 bases. V lost 4 bases, J lost 1 base, and 8 bases stayed unmatched. There are 16 residues in the CDR3. The V gene's germline CDR1 is SGHRS and CDR2 YFSETQ. The CDR3 sequence is CASSLWGTGNNYGYTF. Written as DNA, the CDR3 is TGCGCCAGCAGCCTTTGGGGGACAGGGAATAACTATGGCTACACCTTC.

V gene TRBV19 combines with J gene TRBJ1-1; tentative D call: TRBD1 (5 bases). V lost 4 bases and J lost 0, with 15 bases in between. This CDR3 contains 16 residues. Per the germline V gene, CDR1 is LNHDA and CDR2 is SQIVND (reference sequence). CDR3 in amino acids: CASSSDSRGMNTEAFF. DNA for the CDR3: TGTGCCAGTAGTAGTGACTCCCGGGGCATGAACACTGAAGCTTTCTTT.

For the CDR3, the DNA is TGCGCCAGCAGCCAAGACCGCGACTGGACAAATCAGCCCCAGCATTTT. Protein sequence: CASSQDRDWTNQPQHF. V gene TRBV4-3 combines with J gene TRBJ1-5; D is perhaps TRBD1 (5 bases). V was shortened by 0 bases and J by 4 bases, with 13 bases between the two germline ends. Germline CDR1 LGHNA, CDR2 YSLEER. The CDR3 is 16 residues long.

The gene calls are TRBV27 and TRBJ2-5; D perhaps matches TRBD1 (6 bases). With 5 bases removed from V and 4 bases from J, the gap between germline ends came to 14 bases. Germline assignment: CDR1 MNHEY and CDR2 SMNVEV (reference sequence). The CDR3 is 14 residues long. CDR3: CASSGRGGRETQYF. The CDR3, as DNA: TGTGCCAGCAGTGGGAGAGGGGGACGAGAGACCCAGTACTTC.

This rearrangement joins TRBV5-8 to TRBJ2-1; a possible D gene is TRBD1 (5 bases). The CDR3 runs to 13 residues. The germline V gene encodes CDR1 SGHTS and CDR2 YDEGEE. Deletions cut 0 bases from V and 15 bases from J, with 16 bases between. CDR3 nucleotides: TGTGCCAGCAGCTTGGCCAGGGCTCACCCCCCGTTCTTC. It codes for CASSLARAHPPFF.

The chain carries TRBV19 and TRBJ2-2, with D unclear. The CDR3 sequence is 15 residues long. CDR1 is LNHDA and CDR2 is SQIVND in the germline V gene (reference sequence). Trimming removed 6 bases at V and 0 bases at J, with 11 bases between. CDR3 sequence reads: CASSDGETNTGELFF. Here the CDR3 DNA reads TGTGCCAGTAGCGATGGGGAAACGAACACCGGGGAGCTGTTTTTT. Looking up the rest from reference TRBV19 and TRBJ2-2 gives the full variable domain: DGGITQSPKYLFRKEGQNVTLSCEQNLNHDAMYWYRQDPGQGLRLIYYSQIVNDFQKGDIAEGYSVSREKKESFPLTVTSAQKNPTAFYLCASSDGETNTGELFFGEGSRLTVL.

The rearrangement joins TRBV13 to TRBJ2-5; TRBD2 aligns across 7 bases. Looked up from germline, CDR1 is PRHDT and CDR2 is FYEKMQ (reference sequence). V lost 2 bases, J lost 4 bases, and 10 bases stayed unmatched. The CDR3 is 16 amino acids. The CDR3: CASSLTSAGEGETQYF. The CDR3 coding sequence is TGTGCCAGCAGCTTAACCTCGGCGGGAGAGGGAGAGACCCAGTACTTC.

This clone was seen just once. This chain's CDR3 is CASSQDSVGQFF. The CDR3, as DNA: TGCGCCAGCAGCCAAGATAGCGTAGGGCAGTTCTTC. The V gene is TRBV4-3, the J gene TRBJ2-1; perhaps TRBD2 as D (5 bases). CDR3 size: 12 residues. Looked up from germline, CDR1 is LGHNA and CDR2 is YSLEER. Deletions cut 0 bases from V and 12 bases from J, with 9 bases between.

The chain combines TRBV5-6 with TRBJ2-2, with D tentatively TRBD2 (6 bases). Germline V gene data show CDR1 as SGHDT and CDR2 as YYEEEE. The CDR3 sequence is 16 residues long. The germline V and J ends were trimmed by 0 bases and 3 bases, with 12 bases remaining between them. The CDR3: CASSLGPGRYTGELFF. The CDR3 nucleotides read TGTGCCAGCAGCTTGGGTCCCGGGAGATACACCGGGGAGCTGTTTTTT.

The chain links TRBV6-5 to TRBJ1-2; TRBD1 might be the D (6 bases). The germline V gene has CDR1 MNHEY and CDR2 SVGAGI. CDR3 length: 15 residues. V was trimmed by 6 bases and J by 7 bases, leaving 21 bases between them. The CDR3 spells CASSYRATQRGGYTF. CDR3 in DNA: TGTGCCAGCAGCTACAGGGCGACCCAGAGGGGTGGCTACACCTTC.

V usage is TRBV12-5 and J usage is TRBJ1-2, with 8 bases identical to TRBD1. Germline CDR1 and CDR2: LGHNT and FRNRAP. J lost 4 bases, V lost 0 bases, and 7 bases had no gene match. There are 16 residues in the CDR3. CDR3 sequence reads: CASGLVGRQGFYGYTF. The CDR3 bases are TGTGCTAGTGGTTTGGTAGGGAGACAGGGGTTCTATGGCTACACCTTC. Looking up the rest from reference TRBV12-5 and TRBJ1-2 gives the full variable domain: DARVTQTPRHKVTEMGQEVTMRCQPILGHNTVFWYRQTMMQGLELLAYFRNRAPLDDSGMPKDRFSAEMPDATLATLKIQPSEPRDSAVYFCASGLVGRQGFYGYTFGSGTRLTVV.

This clone has more than one count but fewer than ten. The chain combines TRBV11-2 with TRBJ1-2; 10 bases are a match to TRBD1. The germline CDR1 and CDR2 sequences are SGHAT and FQNNGV. J was trimmed by 6 bases and V by 3 bases; bases with no gene match: 7. The CDR3 totals 15 residues. The CDR3 region is CASSFGSTGGDGYTF. DNA for the CDR3: TGTGCCAGCAGCTTCGGGTCGACAGGGGGCGATGGCTACACCTTC. Together with reference TRBV11-2 and TRBJ1-2, the CDR3 gives the full variable domain: EAGVAQSPRYKIIEKRQSVAFWCNPISGHATLYWYQQILGQGPKLLIQFQNNGVVDDSQLPKDRFSAERLKGVDSTLKIQPAKLEDSAVYLCASSFGSTGGDGYTFGSGTRLTVV.

The chain recombines TRBV4-2 with TRBJ2-7, with no clear D. Germline CDR1 LGHNA, CDR2 YNFKEQ. The CDR3 sequence is 15 residues long. V gave up 4 bases and J gave up 3 bases, with 16 bases separating them. CDR3 in amino acids: CASSRPGFEDYEQYF. The CDR3 DNA follows: TGTGCCAGCAGCCGACCGGGCTTCGAGGACTACGAGCAGTACTTC.

The rearrangement links TRBV7-8 to TRBJ2-1; 8 bases match TRBD2. After removal of 5 bases from V and 0 bases from J, the junction contained 12 bases not matched to a gene. The CDR3 runs to 18 residues. Germline CDR1 reads SGHVS; CDR2 reads FQNEAQ. The CDR3 sequence is CASSPDLIAGGSYNEQFF. CDR3 DNA sequence: TGTGCCAGCAGCCCTGACCTCATTGCGGGAGGCTCCTACAATGAGCAGTTCTTC.

The V call is TRBV7-9, the J call TRBJ2-6, with D hard to call. This CDR3 contains 17 residues. Between the trimmed V and J ends, which lost 4 bases and 0 bases, there was a span of 13 bases. Germline-derived CDR1 and CDR2 are SEHNR and FQNEAQ (reference sequence). CDR3 sequence: CASSSLVHDSGANVLTF. The CDR3 DNA is TGTGCCAGCAGCTCCCTGGTACATGACTCTGGGGCCAACGTCCTGACTTTC.

The rearrangement links TRBV25-1 to TRBJ2-3; D is ambiguous. The V gene's germline CDR1 is MGHDK and CDR2 SYGVNS. CDR3 length: 13 residues. Trimming took 3 bases from V and 2 from J, leaving 6 bases between them. The CDR3 sequence is CASSEEPTDTQYF. For the CDR3, the DNA is TGTGCCAGCAGTGAGGAACCCACAGATACGCAGTATTTT.

The chain carries TRBV7-9 and TRBJ1-2; a possible D gene is TRBD1 (6 bases). This CDR3 spans 14 amino acids. V lost 7 bases and J 0 bases, leaving 12 bases between the germline ends. The V gene's germline CDR1 is SEHNR and CDR2 FQNEAQ (reference sequence). CDR3 sequence (DNA): TGTGCCAGCAATACGGGGGGCACTAACTATGGCTACACCTTC. Translation gives CASNTGGTNYGYTF.

This chain uses TRBV2 with TRBJ2-2; D gene unclear. Germline CDR1 is SNHLY and CDR2 is FYNNEI. Trimming cost V 4 bases and J 6 bases, with 12 bases left between them. This CDR3 contains 14 residues. The CDR3 nucleotides are TGTGCCAGCAGTGTTAAACTCCGGGCCGGGGAGCTGTTTTTT. Its protein product is CASSVKLRAGELFF.

The chain is built from TRBV9 and TRBJ2-5; 7 bases are a match to TRBD1. Germline V gene sequence: CDR1 SGDLS, CDR2 YYNGEE. The CDR3 spans 13 residues. Unmatched junction bases numbered 4, after V lost 4 bases and J lost 4 bases. In DNA, the CDR3 is TGTGCCAGCAGCTCATGGACAGGAGAGACCCAGTACTTC. Residues: CASSSWTGETQYF.

This chain joins TRBV4-2 and TRBJ1-1, with 9 bases fitting TRBD1. Germline assignment: CDR1 LGHNA and CDR2 YNFKEQ. The CDR3 length is 15 residues. V trimming: 0 bases; J trimming: 3 bases; junction bases outside the gene matches: 2. The DNA for the CDR3 is TGTGCCAGCAGCCAAGAAGGGACAGGGTACACTGAAGCTTTCTTT. Protein product: CASSQEGTGYTEAFF.

The chain links TRBV21-1 to TRBJ2-2; no check of the table's D call, TRBD2, against the DNA was made. TRBV21-1 counts as a pseudogene. This CDR3 contains 19 residues. The CDR3 loop is CASSKDSRGTSGSTGELFF. As DNA, the CDR3 is TGTGCCAGCAGCAAAGATAGCAGGGGGACTAGCGGGAGCACCGGGGAGCTGTTTTTT.

DNA for the CDR3: TGTGCCAGCAGCTATGACGGGGCTAGCACAGATACGCAGTATTTT. This translates into CASSYDGASTDTQYF. The V call is TRBV5-4, the J call TRBJ2-3, with D tentatively TRBD1 or TRBD2 (5 bases each). This CDR3 has 15 amino acids. The germline V gene has CDR1 SGHNT and CDR2 YYREEE (reference sequence). V lost 3 bases to trimming and J lost 0 bases, with 11 bases between them.

The chain couples TRBV4-2 to TRBJ1-1, with D possibly being TRBD1 (6 bases). CDR1 is LGHNA and CDR2 is YNFKEQ in the germline V gene. The CDR3 runs 15 residues. V lost 4 bases, J lost 7 bases, and 19 bases lay in between. CDR3 nucleotides: TGTGCCAGCAGCCTACAGGGAGGGGGGTCCGGTGAAGCTTTCTTT. This codes for CASSLQGGGSGEAFF.